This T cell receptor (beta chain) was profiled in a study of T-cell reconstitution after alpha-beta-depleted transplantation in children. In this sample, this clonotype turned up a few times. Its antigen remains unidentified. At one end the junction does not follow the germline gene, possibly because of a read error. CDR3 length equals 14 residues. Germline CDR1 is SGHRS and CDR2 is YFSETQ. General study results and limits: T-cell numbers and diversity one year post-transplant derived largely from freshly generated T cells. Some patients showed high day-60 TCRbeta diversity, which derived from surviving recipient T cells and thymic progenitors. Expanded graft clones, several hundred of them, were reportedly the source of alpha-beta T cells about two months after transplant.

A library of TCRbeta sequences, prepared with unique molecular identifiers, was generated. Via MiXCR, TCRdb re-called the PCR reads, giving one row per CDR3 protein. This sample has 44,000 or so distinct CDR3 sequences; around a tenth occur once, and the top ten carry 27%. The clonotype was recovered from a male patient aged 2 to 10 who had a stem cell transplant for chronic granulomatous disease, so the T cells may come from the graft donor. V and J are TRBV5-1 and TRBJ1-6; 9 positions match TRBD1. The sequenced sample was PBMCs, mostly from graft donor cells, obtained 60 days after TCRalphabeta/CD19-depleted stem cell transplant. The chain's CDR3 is CASSPQGANSPLHF. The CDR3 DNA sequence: TGCGCCAGCAGCCCACAGGGGGCCAATTCCCCCCTCCACTTT.